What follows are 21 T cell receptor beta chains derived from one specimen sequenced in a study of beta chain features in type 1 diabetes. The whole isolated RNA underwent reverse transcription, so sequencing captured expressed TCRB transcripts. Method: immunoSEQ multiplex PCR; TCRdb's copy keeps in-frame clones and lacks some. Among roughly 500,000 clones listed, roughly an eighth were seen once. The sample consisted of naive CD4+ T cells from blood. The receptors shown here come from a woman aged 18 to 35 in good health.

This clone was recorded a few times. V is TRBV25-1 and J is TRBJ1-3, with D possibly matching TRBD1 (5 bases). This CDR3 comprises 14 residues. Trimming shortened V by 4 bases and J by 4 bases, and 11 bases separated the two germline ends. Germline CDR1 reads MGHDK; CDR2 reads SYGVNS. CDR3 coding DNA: TGTGCCAGCAGTGGTAGGGGCGCGGGAAACACCATATATTTT. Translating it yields CASSGRGAGNTIYF.

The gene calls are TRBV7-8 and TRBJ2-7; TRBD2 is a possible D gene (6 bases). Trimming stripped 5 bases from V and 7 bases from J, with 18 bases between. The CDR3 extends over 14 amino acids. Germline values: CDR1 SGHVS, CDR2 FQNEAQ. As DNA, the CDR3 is TGTGCCAGCAGCACCCGGACTAATCCGGGGGAGCAGTACTTC. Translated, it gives CASSTRTNPGEQYF.

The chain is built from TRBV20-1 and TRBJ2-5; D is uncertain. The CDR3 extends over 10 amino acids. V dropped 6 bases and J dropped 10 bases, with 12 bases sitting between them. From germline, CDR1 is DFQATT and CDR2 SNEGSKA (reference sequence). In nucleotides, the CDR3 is TGCAGTGCCGTACAGAGGAACCAGTACTTC. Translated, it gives CSAVQRNQYF.

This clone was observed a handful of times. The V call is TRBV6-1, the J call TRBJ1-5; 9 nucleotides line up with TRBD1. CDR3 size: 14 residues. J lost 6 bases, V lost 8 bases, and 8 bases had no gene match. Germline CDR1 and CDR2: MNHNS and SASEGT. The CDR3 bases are TGTGCCAGCGGAAGACAGGGGGAGGGTCAGCCCCAGCATTTT. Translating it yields CASGRQGEGQPQHF.

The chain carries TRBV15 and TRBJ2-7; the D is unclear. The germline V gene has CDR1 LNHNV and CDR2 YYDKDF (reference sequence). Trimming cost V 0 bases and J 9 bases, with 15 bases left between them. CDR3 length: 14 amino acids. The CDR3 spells CATSRDPQKARQYF. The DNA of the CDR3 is TGTGCCACCAGCAGAGATCCCCAAAAGGCGAGGCAGTACTTC.

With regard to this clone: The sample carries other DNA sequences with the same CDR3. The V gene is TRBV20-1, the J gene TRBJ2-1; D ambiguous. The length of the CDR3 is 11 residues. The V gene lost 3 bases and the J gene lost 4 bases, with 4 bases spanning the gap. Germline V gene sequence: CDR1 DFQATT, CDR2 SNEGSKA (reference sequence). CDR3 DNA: TGCAGTGCTAGGACTTACAATGAGCAGTTCTTC. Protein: CSARTYNEQFF.

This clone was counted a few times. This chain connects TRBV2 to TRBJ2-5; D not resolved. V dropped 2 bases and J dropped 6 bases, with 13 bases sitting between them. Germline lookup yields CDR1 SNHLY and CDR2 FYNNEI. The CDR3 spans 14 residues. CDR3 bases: TGTGCCAGCAGTGAAACCAACTCGGAACAGACCCAGTACTTC. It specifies CASSETNSEQTQYF.

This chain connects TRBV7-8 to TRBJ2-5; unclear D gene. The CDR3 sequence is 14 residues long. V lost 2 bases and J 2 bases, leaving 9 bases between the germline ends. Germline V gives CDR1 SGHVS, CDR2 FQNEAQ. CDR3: CASSLRVLQETQYF. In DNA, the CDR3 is TGTGCCAGCAGCTTACGGGTGCTACAAGAGACCCAGTACTTC.

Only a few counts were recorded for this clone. CDR3 sequence: CASSPHGAGANVLTF. The DNA of the CDR3 is TGTGCCAGCAGCCCCCATGGGGCTGGGGCCAACGTCCTGACTTTC. V is TRBV7-2 and J is TRBJ2-6; D unclear. The CDR3 is 15 amino acids. CDR1 is SGHTA and CDR2 is FQGNSA in the germline V gene. Trimming cost V 5 bases and J 2 bases, with 10 bases left between them. Supplemented by reference TRBV7-2 and TRBJ2-6, the full variable domain reads GAGVSQSPSNKVTEKGKDVELRCDPISGHTALYWYRQSLGQGLEFLIYFQGNSAPDKSGLPSDRFSAERTGGSVSTLTIQRTQQEDSAVYLCASSPHGAGANVLTFGAGSRLTVL.

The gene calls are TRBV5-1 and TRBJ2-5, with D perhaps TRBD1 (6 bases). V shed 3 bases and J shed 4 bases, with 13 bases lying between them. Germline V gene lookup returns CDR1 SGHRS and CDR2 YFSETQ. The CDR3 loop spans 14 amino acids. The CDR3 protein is CASSSNRALETQYF. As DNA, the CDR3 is TGCGCCAGCAGCTCCAACAGGGCCCTAGAGACCCAGTACTTC.

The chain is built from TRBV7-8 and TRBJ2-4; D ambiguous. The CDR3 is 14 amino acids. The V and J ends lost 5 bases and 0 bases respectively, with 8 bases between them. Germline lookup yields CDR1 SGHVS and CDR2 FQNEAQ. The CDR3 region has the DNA TGTGCCAGCAGCGATATTCTAGCCAAAAACATTCAGTACTTC. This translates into CASSDILAKNIQYF.

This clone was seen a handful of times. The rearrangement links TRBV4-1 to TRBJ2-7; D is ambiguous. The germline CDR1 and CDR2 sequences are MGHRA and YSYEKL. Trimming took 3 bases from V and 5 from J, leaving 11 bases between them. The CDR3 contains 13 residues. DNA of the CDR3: TGCGCCAGCAGCCAGGTTTTCCCTGACGAGCAGTACTTC. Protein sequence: CASSQVFPDEQYF.

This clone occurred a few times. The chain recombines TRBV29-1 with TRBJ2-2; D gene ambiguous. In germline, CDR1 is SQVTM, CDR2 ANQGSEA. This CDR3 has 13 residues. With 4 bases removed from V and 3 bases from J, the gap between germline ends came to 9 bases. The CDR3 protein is CSVATVYTGELFF. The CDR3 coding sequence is TGCAGCGTTGCTACAGTATACACCGGGGAGCTGTTTTTT.

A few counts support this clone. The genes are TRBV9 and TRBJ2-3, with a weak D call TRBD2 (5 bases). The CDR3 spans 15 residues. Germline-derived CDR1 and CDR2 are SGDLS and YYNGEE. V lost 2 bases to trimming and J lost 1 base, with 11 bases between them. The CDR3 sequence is CASSVTMGGTDTQYF. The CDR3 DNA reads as TGTGCCAGCAGCGTGACTATGGGAGGCACAGATACGCAGTATTTT.

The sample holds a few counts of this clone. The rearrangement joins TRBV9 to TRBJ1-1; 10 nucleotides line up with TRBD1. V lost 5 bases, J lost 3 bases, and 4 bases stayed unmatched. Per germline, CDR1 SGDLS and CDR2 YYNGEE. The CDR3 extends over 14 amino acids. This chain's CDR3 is CASRAGTGDTEAFF. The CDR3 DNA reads TGTGCCAGCAGGGCCGGGACAGGGGACACTGAAGCTTTCTTT.

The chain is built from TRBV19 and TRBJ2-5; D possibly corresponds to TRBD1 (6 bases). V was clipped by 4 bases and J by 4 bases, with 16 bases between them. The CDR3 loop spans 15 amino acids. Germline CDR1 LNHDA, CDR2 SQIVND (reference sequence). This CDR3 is CASSTYRDSGETQYF. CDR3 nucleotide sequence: TGTGCCAGTAGTACTTACAGGGATTCGGGAGAGACCCAGTACTTC.

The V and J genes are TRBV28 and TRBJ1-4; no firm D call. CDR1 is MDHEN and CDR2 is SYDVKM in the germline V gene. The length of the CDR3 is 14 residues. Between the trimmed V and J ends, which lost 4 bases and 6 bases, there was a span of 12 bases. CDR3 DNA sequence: TGTGCCAGCAGTTGGGCTCGGGCAGATGAAAAACTGTTTTTT. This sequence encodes CASSWARADEKLFF.

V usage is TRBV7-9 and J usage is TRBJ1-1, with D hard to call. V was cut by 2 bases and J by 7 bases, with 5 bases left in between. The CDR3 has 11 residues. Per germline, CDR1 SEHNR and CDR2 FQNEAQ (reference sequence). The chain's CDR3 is CASSLKVEAFF. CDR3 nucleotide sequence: TGTGCCAGCAGCTTAAAAGTTGAAGCTTTCTTT.

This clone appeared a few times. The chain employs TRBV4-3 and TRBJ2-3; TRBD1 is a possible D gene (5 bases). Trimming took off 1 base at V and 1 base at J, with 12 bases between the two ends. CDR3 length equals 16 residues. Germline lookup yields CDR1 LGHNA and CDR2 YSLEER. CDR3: CASSQGSRGGTDTQYF. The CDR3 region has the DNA TGCGCCAGCAGCCAAGGGTCTAGGGGCGGCACAGATACGCAGTATTTT.

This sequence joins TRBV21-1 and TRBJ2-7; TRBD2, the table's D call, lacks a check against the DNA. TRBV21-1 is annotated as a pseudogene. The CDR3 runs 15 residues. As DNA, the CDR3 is TGTGCCAGCAGCAAAGGGGTCGGGTCGATCTACGAGCAGTACTTC. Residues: CASSKGVGSIYEQYF.

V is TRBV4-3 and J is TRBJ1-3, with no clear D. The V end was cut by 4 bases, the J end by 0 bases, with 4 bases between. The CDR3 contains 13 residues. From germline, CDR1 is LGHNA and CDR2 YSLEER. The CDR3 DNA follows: TGCGCCAGCAGCCGTTTCTCTGGAAACACCATATATTTT. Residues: CASSRFSGNTIYF.